These T cell receptor beta chains were read from a single sample in a study of immune cell composition in non-small cell lung cancer. Sequencing was performed with immunoSEQ multiplex PCR; in TCRdb, only in-frame clones are kept and a portion is missing. The table has fewer than 3,500 clones, about 70% seen once; the top ten hold 4.5% to 5%. The sequencing input was non-adjacent lung tissue. The receptors were gathered from a human donor with non-small cell lung cancer. The CDR3 runs from the conserved cysteine through the conserved F or W. A D gene is named only where the DNA matches it firmly. Clone size appears in some rows only: once, few, many, or a class for an expanded clone.

clone size,J gene,V gene,D gene,CDR3 protein,CDR3 DNA
large,TRBJ2-3,TRBV27,-,CASSPGSDTQYF,TGTGCCAGCAGTCCGGGTTCAGATACGCAGTATTTT
-,TRBJ1-2,TRBV20-1,TRBD1,CSAWTGDGYTF,TGCAGTGCTTGGACAGGAGATGGCTACACCTTC
-,TRBJ2-7,TRBV5-1,-,CASRLARAGYEQYF,TGCGCCAGCAGACTAGCCCGGGCCGGATACGAGCAGTACTTC
-,TRBJ1-5,TRBV5-5,-,CASSLERQAGQPQHF,TGTGCCAGCAGCTTGGAGAGACAGGCTGGACAGCCCCAGCATTTT
-,TRBJ2-6,TRBV7-2,-,CASSSRWGGPSSGANVLTF,TGTGCCAGCAGCTCCCGCTGGGGGGGCCCCTCCTCTGGGGCCAACGTCCTGACTTTC
few,TRBJ2-7,TRBV2,TRBD1,CASSGDRAAEQYF,TGTGCCAGCAGTGGAGACAGGGCGGCCGAGCAGTACTTC
-,TRBJ1-5,TRBV28,-,CASSYGGGQGNQPQHF,TGTGCCAGCAGTTATGGGGGGGGCCAGGGCAATCAGCCCCAGCATTTT
-,TRBJ2-7,TRBV5-1,-,CASSFRTAYEQYF,TGCGCCAGCAGCTTCAGGACAGCCTACGAGCAGTACTTC
-,TRBJ1-1,TRBV18,-,CASSPGAESYTEAFF,TGTGCCAGCTCACCAGGAGCGGAATCCTACACTGAAGCTTTCTTT
-,TRBJ2-7,TRBV11-2,-,CASSTGLRGEQYF,TGTGCCAGCAGCACGGGACTCCGCGGGGAGCAGTACTTC
-,TRBJ1-2,TRBV28,TRBD1,CASSSQGAYNYGYTF,TGTGCCAGCAGTTCACAGGGGGCATATAACTATGGCTACACCTTC
-,TRBJ2-7,TRBV2,-,CASQLEFSYEQYF,TGTGCCAGTCAATTAGAATTCTCCTACGAGCAGTACTTC
-,TRBJ1-3,TRBV6-5,TRBD1,CASSYGQVTGNTIYF,TGTGCCAGCAGTTACGGACAGGTTACTGGAAACACCATATATTTT
-,TRBJ2-6,TRBV7-2,TRBD1,CASSSPGQGISGANVLTF,TGTGCCAGCAGCTCACCGGGACAGGGAATCTCTGGGGCCAACGTCCTGACTTTC
-,TRBJ2-5,TRBV6-5,TRBD1,CASSWLQGAETQYF,TGTGCCAGCAGTTGGTTACAGGGGGCTGAGACCCAGTACTTC
once,TRBJ2-5,TRBV10-2,TRBD2,CASSESGRGGRETQYF,TGCGCCAGCAGTGAGTCTGGGCGGGGGGGCCGGGAGACCCAGTACTTC
-,TRBJ2-1,TRBV6-1,TRBD2,CASSSGLAYNEQFF,TGTGCCAGCAGCTCGGGACTAGCCTACAATGAGCAGTTCTTC
-,TRBJ2-7,TRBV19,TRBD1,CASSGWDSSYEQYF,TGTGCCAGTTCCGGGTGGGACAGCTCCTACGAGCAGTACTTC
few,TRBJ2-2,TRBV19,TRBD2,CATRAGSANTGELFF,TGTGCCACCCGAGCGGGGAGCGCGAACACCGGGGAGCTGTTTTTT
-,TRBJ2-7,TRBV6-1,-,CASSGLRVRENEQYF,TGTGCCAGCAGTGGTCTCAGGGTCAGGGAAAACGAGCAGTACTTC
-,TRBJ2-7,TRBV6-5,-,CASSYSPTYEQYF,TGTGCCAGCAGTTACTCGCCGACTTACGAGCAGTACTTC
few,TRBJ1-2,TRBV5-1,TRBD1,CASSLATGGQPSYGYTF,TGCGCCAGCAGCTTGGCGACAGGGGGTCAGCCTTCCTATGGCTACACCTTC
-,TRBJ2-7,TRBV7-3,-,CASSWAAGLDEQYF,TGTGCCAGCAGCTGGGCGGCGGGGCTAGACGAGCAGTACTTC
once,TRBJ2-7,TRBV2,TRBD2,CASRERSGTSGYEQYF,TGTGCCAGCAGGGAAAGATCCGGGACTAGCGGTTACGAGCAGTACTTC
-,TRBJ2-5,TRBV7-2,-,CASSLNRGETQYF,TGTGCCAGCAGCTTAAATCGAGGAGAGACCCAGTACTTC
-,TRBJ2-7,TRBV5-1,TRBD2,CASSLRTSSYEQYF,TGCGCCAGCAGCTTGCGGACTAGCTCCTACGAGCAGTACTTC
-,TRBJ1-3,TRBV19,-,CASSPGTGYTIYF,TGTGCCAGTAGTCCCGGGACTGGATACACCATATATTTT
-,TRBJ1-4,TRBV6-6,-,CASSPTSGGRREKLFF,TGTGCCAGCAGTCCTACCTCGGGGGGGAGGAGAGAAAAACTGTTTTTT
once,TRBJ1-4,TRBV25-1,-,CASKRGNEKLFF,TGTGCCAGCAAGCGAGGTAATGAAAAACTGTTTTTT
-,TRBJ2-1,TRBV27,-,CASGVGLNIIYNEQFF,TGTGCCAGCGGTGTGGGGCTGAACATTATCTACAATGAGCAGTTCTTC
-,TRBJ2-1,TRBV19,TRBD1,CASSSGQGTFGNEQFF,TGTGCCAGTAGTTCGGGACAGGGGACCTTCGGCAATGAGCAGTTCTTC
once,TRBJ2-2,TRBV9,TRBD2,CASSAGTSGSTGELFF,TGTGCCAGCAGCGCCGGGACTAGCGGGAGTACCGGGGAGCTGTTTTTT
few,TRBJ1-2,TRBV27,TRBD1,CASSSTPGQGGVGYTF,TGTGCCAGCAGTTCTACCCCGGGACAGGGTGGGGTTGGCTACACCTTC
once,TRBJ2-7,TRBV27,TRBD2,CASSLSMGGGYEQYF,TGTGCCAGCAGTTTATCGATGGGGGGGGGTTACGAGCAGTACTTC
medium-sized,TRBJ1-1,TRBV6-5,-,CASSYSPLGDTEAFF,TGTGCCAGCAGTTACTCCCCTTTGGGCGACACTGAAGCTTTCTTT
-,TRBJ2-5,TRBV7-9,TRBD2,CASSTTSGGARETQYF,TGTGCCAGCAGCACGACTAGCGGGGGGGCCCGGGAGACCCAGTACTTC
-,TRBJ2-5,TRBV18,-,CASSRTVQETQYF,TGTGCCAGCTCACGGACTGTCCAAGAGACCCAGTACTTC
few,TRBJ2-7,TRBV9,-,CASSVDRGSYEQYF,TGTGCCAGCAGCGTAGATCGGGGGTCCTACGAGCAGTACTTC
-,TRBJ1-2,TRBV5-1,-,CASRSAAGSNYGYTF,TGCGCCAGCAGATCAGCGGCAGGTTCTAACTATGGCTACACCTTC
-,TRBJ2-3,TRBV5-4,TRBD2,CASSLGSRGRMADTQYF,TGTGCCAGCAGCCTAGGGTCTCGCGGGAGGATGGCAGATACGCAGTATTTT
-,TRBJ2-5,TRBV28,-,CASRLSQETQYF,TGTGCCAGCAGATTATCTCAAGAGACCCAGTACTTC
-,TRBJ1-5,TRBV27,TRBD1,CASSLFPGGIQPQHF,TGTGCCAGCAGTTTATTCCCAGGGGGGATTCAGCCCCAGCATTTT
-,TRBJ1-5,TRBV6-5,-,CASTGGVGQPQHF,TGTGCCAGCACGGGAGGGGTTGGCCAGCCCCAGCATTTT
-,TRBJ1-2,TRBV29-1,TRBD1,CSVESGGEGYTF,TGCAGCGTTGAGTCAGGGGGCGAGGGCTACACCTTC
few,TRBJ2-7,TRBV5-1,-,CASSLATDSYEQYF,TGCGCCAGCAGCTTGGCGACTGATTCCTACGAGCAGTACTTC
once,TRBJ2-1,TRBV18,TRBD2,CASSRWTSGGASSYNEQFF,TGTGCCAGCTCACGTTGGACTAGCGGGGGTGCGAGCTCCTACAATGAGCAGTTCTTC
-,TRBJ2-1,TRBV27,TRBD2,CASSPWTSILTSIYNEQFF,TGTGCCAGCAGTCCGTGGACTAGCATACTAACCTCTATCTACAATGAGCAGTTCTTC
-,TRBJ1-1,TRBV7-3,-,CASSSRVNTEAFF,TGTGCCAGCAGCTCTCGGGTGAACACTGAAGCTTTCTTT
-,TRBJ1-2,TRBV11-3,TRBD1,CASSSLDRVLSYGYTF,TGTGCCAGCAGCTCACTCGACAGGGTTCTTAGCTATGGCTACACCTTC
few,TRBJ1-5,TRBV6-5,-,CASSYSPDQPQHF,TGTGCCAGCAGTTACTCTCCGGATCAGCCCCAGCATTTT
medium-sized,TRBJ2-2,TRBV5-8,TRBD2,CASSSGTTTNTGELFF,TGTGCCAGCAGCTCCGGGACTACGACGAACACCGGGGAGCTGTTTTTT
-,TRBJ2-2,TRBV7-2,TRBD1,CASSYGQGRLDTGELFF,TGTGCCAGCAGCTATGGACAGGGGAGATTGGACACCGGGGAGCTGTTTTTT